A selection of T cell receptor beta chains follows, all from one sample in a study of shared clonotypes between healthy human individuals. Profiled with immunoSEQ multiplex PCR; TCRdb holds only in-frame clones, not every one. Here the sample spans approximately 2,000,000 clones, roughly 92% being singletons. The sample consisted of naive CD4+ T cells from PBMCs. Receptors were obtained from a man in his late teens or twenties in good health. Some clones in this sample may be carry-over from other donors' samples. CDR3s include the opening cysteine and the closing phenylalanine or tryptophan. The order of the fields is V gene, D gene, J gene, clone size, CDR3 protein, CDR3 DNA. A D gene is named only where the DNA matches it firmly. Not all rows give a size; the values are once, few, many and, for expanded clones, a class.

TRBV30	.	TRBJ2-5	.	CAWATVVQETQYF	TGTGCCTGGGCAACAGTAGTGCAAGAGACCCAGTACTTC
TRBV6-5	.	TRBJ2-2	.	CASSWSPLNTGELFF	TGTGCCAGCAGTTGGTCCCCACTAAACACCGGGGAGCTGTTTTTT
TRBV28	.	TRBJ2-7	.	CASSFLGGSGSYEQYF	TGTGCCAGCAGTTTTTTGGGTGGTAGCGGATCCTACGAGCAGTACTTC
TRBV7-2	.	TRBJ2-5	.	CASSLRASGGETQYF	TGTGCCAGCAGCTTACGGGCCTCCGGCGGGGAGACCCAGTACTTC
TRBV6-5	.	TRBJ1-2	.	CASSLDRLYGYTF	TGTGCCAGCAGCCTCGACAGACTCTATGGCTACACCTTC
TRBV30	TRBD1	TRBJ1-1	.	CAWVWDREAFF	TGTGCCTGGGTGTGGGACAGGGAAGCTTTCTTT
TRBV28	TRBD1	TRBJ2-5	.	CASSLLQGAKGETQYF	TGTGCCAGCAGTTTATTACAGGGGGCAAAGGGAGAGACCCAGTACTTC
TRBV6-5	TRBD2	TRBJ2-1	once	CASSRLAGAHEQFF	TGTGCCAGCAGTCGACTAGCGGGAGCCCATGAGCAGTTCTTC
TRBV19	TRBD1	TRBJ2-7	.	CASSADRAYEQYF	TGTGCCAGTAGTGCAGACAGGGCCTACGAGCAGTACTTC
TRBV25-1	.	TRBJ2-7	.	CATREGSYEQYF	TGTGCCACCCGAGAGGGTTCCTACGAGCAGTACTTC
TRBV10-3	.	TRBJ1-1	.	CAISGRHDTEAFF	TGTGCCATCAGTGGGAGACATGACACTGAAGCTTTCTTT
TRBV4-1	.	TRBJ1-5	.	CASSQPPAGRNQPQHF	TGCGCCAGCAGCCAACCTCCAGCAGGGAGAAATCAGCCCCAGCATTTT
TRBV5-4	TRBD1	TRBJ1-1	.	CASSRAGQLNTEAFF	TGTGCCAGCAGTCGGGCGGGACAGCTGAACACTGAAGCTTTCTTT
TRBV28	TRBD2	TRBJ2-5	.	CASSLFDGGRVGETQYF	TGTGCCAGCAGTTTATTTGATGGCGGGAGGGTGGGTGAGACCCAGTACTTC
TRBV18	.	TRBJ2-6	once	CASSRGTAGANVLTF	TGTGCCAGCTCACGCGGGACAGCTGGGGCCAACGTCCTGACTTTC
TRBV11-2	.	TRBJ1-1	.	CASTQQSTEAFF	TGTGCCAGCACCCAACAGAGCACTGAAGCTTTCTTT
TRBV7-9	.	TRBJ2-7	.	CASSIEGAYEQYF	TGTGCCAGCAGCATCGAGGGGGCCTACGAGCAGTACTTC
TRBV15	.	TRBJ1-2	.	CATSRELDSLYGYTF	TGTGCCACCAGCCGAGAACTGGACAGCCTCTATGGCTACACCTTC
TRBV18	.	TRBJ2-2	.	CASSPRPRTNTGELFF	TGTGCCAGCTCACCACGTCCTCGTACGAACACCGGGGAGCTGTTTTTT
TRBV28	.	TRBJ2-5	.	CASSFQETQYF	TGTGCCAGCAGTTTCCAGGAGACCCAGTACTTC
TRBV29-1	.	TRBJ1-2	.	CSVGGTYGYTF	TGCAGCGTTGGGGGGACCTATGGCTACACCTTC
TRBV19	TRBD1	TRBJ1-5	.	CASSKGQGVGGNQPQHF	TGTGCCAGTAGTAAAGGACAGGGGGTCGGCGGCAATCAGCCCCAGCATTTT
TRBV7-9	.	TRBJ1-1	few	CASSSQGAETEAFF	TGTGCCAGCAGCTCCCAGGGAGCAGAAACTGAAGCTTTCTTT
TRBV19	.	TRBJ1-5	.	CASSVGGGSNQPQHF	TGTGCCAGTAGTGTTGGCGGGGGCTCGAATCAGCCCCAGCATTTT
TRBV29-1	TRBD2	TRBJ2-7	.	CSVASGVSSYEQYF	TGCAGCGTCGCTAGCGGGGTAAGCTCCTACGAGCAGTACTTC
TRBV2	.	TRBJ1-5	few	CASSEVGGNQPQHF	TGTGCCAGCAGTGAAGTGGGGGGGAATCAGCCCCAGCATTTT
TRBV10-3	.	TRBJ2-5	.	CAISPRGEGETQYF	TGTGCCATCTCTCCTAGGGGGGAGGGGGAGACCCAGTACTTC
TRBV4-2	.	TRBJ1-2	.	CASSPGWGSYGYTF	TGTGCCAGCAGCCCGGGGTGGGGGAGCTATGGCTACACCTTC
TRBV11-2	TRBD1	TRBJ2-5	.	CASRFPGQGQETQYF	TGTGCCAGCAGATTCCCGGGACAGGGCCAAGAGACCCAGTACTTC
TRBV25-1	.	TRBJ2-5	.	CASRRQETQYF	TGTGCCAGCAGGCGCCAAGAGACCCAGTACTTC
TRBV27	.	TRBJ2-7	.	CASSLGPREQYF	TGTGCCAGCAGTTTAGGTCCTCGTGAGCAGTACTTC
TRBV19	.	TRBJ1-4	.	CAADRPNEKLFF	TGTGCCGCGGACAGACCGAATGAAAAACTGTTTTTT
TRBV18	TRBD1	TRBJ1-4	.	CASSPSGTENEKLFF	TGTGCCAGCTCACCGTCCGGGACAGAGAATGAAAAACTGTTTTTT
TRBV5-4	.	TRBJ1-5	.	CASSRDRNQPQHF	TGTGCCAGCAGTCGCGACAGAAATCAGCCCCAGCATTTT
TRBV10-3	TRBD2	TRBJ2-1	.	CAIREAGASYNEQFF	TGTGCCATCAGAGAAGCGGGGGCCTCCTACAATGAGCAGTTCTTC